This T cell receptor beta chain was identified in a study of blood T cell repertoires in COVID-19. The wider study: Acute and convalescent COVID-19 samples came from the United States, Italy and Spain.

TCRdb keeps only in-frame clones here, not all; method: immunoSEQ multiplex PCR. The sample lists about 140,000 clones, around 81% occurring once. Germline values: CDR1 KGHSH, CDR2 LQKENI. J gave up 6 bases and V 3 bases, and 9 bases lay outside the gene matches. The CDR3 sequence is 15 residues long. The rearrangement uses TRBV18 and TRBJ2-7; 9 positions agree with TRBD1. Sequencing was performed on peripheral blood. The clonotype originates from a human donor in a cohort sampled during active COVID-19. This chain's CDR3 is CASSPTGGSRGEQYF. The CDR3 coding sequence is TGTGCCAGCTCACCTACAGGGGGCTCTCGGGGCGAGCAGTACTTC.